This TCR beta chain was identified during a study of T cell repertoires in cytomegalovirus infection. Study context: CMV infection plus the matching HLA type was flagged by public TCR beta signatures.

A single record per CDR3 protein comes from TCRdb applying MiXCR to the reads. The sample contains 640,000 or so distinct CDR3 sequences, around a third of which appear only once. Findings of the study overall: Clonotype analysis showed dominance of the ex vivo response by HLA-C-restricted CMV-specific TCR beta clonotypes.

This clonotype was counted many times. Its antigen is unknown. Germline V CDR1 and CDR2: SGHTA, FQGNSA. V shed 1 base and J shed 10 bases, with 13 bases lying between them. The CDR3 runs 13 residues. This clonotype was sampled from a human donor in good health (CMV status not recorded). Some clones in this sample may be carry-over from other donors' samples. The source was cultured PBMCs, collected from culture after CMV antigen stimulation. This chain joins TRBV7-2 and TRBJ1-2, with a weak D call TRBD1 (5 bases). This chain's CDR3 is CASSLELGLHYTF. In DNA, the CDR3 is TGTGCCAGCAGCTTAGAGTTGGGACTTCACTACACCTTC. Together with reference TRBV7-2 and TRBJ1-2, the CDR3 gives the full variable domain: GAGVSQSPSNKVTEKGKDVELRCDPISGHTALYWYRQSLGQGLEFLIYFQGNSAPDKSGLPSDRFSAERTGGSVSTLTIQRTQQEDSAVYLCASSLELGLHYTFGSGTRLTVV.